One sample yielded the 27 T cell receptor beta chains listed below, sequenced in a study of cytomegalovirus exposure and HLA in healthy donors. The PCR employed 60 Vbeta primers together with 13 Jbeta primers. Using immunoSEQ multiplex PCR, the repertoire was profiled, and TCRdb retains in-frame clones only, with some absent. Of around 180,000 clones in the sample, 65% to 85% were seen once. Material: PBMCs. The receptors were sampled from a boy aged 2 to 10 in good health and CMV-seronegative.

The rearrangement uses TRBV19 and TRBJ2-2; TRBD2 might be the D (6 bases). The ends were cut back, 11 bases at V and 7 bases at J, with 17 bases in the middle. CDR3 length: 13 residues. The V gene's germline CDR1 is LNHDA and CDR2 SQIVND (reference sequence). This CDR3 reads CAGMDGGSGELFF. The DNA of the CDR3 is TGTGCCGGCATGGACGGGGGTAGCGGGGAGCTGTTTTTT.

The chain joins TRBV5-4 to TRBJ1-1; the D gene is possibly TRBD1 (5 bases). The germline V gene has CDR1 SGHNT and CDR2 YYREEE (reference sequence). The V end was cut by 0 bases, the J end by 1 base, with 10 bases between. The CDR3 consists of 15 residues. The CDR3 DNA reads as TGTGCCAGCAGCTTGGTAGTACAGGCGAACACTGAAGCTTTCTTT. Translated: CASSLVVQANTEAFF.

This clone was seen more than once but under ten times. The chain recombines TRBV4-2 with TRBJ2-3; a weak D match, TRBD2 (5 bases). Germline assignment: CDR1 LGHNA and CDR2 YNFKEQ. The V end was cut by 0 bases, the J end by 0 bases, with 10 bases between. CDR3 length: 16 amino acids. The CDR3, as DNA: TGTGCCAGCAGCCAAGAGGAAGGCGGGAGCACAGATACGCAGTATTTT. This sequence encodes CASSQEEGGSTDTQYF.

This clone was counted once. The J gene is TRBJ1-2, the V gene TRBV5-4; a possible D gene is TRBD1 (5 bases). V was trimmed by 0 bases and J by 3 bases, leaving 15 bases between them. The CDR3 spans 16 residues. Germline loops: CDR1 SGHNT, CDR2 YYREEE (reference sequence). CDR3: CASSLDLGGGDYGYTF. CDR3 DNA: TGTGCCAGCAGCTTGGATCTCGGGGGGGGAGACTATGGCTACACCTTC.

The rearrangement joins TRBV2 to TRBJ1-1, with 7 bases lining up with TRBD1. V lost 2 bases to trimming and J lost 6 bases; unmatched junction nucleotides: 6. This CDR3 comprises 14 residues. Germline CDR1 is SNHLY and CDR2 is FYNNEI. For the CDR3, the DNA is TGTGCCAGCAGTGAAAGGGGGACAGCACCTGAAGCTTTCTTT. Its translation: CASSERGTAPEAFF.

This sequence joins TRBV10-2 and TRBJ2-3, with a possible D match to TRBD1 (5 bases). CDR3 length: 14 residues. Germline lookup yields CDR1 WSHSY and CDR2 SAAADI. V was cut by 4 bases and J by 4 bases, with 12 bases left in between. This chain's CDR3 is CASSATDSPDTQYF. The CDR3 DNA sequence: TGCGCCAGCAGTGCGACAGACAGCCCAGATACGCAGTATTTT.

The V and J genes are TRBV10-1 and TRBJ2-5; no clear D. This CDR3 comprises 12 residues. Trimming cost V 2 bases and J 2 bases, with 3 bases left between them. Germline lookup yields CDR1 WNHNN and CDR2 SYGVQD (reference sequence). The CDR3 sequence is CASSEPQETQYF. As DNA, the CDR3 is TGCGCCAGCAGTGAGCCACAAGAGACCCAGTACTTC.

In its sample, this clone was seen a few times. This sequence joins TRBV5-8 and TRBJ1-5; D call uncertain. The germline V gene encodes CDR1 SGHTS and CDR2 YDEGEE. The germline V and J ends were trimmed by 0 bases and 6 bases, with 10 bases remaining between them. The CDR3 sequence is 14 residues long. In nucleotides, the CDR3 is TGTGCCAGCAGCTTGGCCTCTGAGCGTCAGCCCCAGCATTTT. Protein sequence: CASSLASERQPQHF.

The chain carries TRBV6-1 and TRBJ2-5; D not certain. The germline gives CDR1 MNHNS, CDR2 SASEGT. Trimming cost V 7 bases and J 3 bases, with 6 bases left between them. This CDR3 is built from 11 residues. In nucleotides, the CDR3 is TGTGCCAGCACCCTTAAAGAGACCCAGTACTTC. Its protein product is CASTLKETQYF.

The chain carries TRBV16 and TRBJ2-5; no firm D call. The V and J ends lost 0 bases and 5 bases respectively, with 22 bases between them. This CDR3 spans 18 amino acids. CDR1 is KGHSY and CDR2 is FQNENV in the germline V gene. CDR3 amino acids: CASSQSLERITSRETQYF. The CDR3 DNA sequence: TGTGCCAGCAGCCAATCTCTTGAGCGCATAACCTCCCGGGAGACCCAGTACTTC.

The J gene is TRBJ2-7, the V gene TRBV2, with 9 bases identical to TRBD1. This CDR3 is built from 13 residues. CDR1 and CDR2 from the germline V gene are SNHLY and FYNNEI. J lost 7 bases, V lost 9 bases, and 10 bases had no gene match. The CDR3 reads CASTGTGLGEQYF. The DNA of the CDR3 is TGTGCCAGTACCGGGACAGGGTTGGGAGAGCAGTACTTC.

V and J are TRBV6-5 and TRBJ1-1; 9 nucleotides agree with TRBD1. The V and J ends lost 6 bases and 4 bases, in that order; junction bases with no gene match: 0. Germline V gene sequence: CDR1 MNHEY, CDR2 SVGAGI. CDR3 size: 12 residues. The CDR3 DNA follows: TGTGCCAGCAGGGACAGGGGCACTGAAGCTTTCTTT. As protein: CASRDRGTEAFF.

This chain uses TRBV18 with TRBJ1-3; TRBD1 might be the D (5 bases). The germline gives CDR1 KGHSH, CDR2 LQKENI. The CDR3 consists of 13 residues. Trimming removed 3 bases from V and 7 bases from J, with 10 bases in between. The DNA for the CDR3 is TGTGCCAGCTCACCCAGCGGGGGGAACACCATATATTTT. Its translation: CASSPSGGNTIYF.

The CDR3 bases are TGTGCCAGCGAGACAGGGCCGTATAATTCACCCCTCCACTTT. It translates to CASETGPYNSPLHF. V usage is TRBV6-5 and J usage is TRBJ1-6, with TRBD1 matching over 7 bases. The germline CDR1 and CDR2 sequences are MNHEY and SVGAGI. This CDR3 has 14 amino acids. The trim removed 8 bases at V and 4 bases at J, leaving 5 bases unmatched.

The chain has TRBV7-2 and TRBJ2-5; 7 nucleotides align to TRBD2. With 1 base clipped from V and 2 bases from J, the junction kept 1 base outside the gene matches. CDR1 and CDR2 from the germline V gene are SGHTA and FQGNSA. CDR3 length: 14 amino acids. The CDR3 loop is CASSLGLAQETQYF. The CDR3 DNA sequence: TGTGCCAGCAGCTTAGGACTAGCTCAAGAGACCCAGTACTTC.

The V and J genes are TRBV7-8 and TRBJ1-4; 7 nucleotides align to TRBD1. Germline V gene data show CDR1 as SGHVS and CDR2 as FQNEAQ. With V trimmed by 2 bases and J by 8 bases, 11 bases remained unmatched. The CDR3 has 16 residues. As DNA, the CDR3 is TGTGCCAGCAGCTTACAAGTGCGACAGGGTGCCGAAAAACTGTTTTTT. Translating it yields CASSLQVRQGAEKLFF.

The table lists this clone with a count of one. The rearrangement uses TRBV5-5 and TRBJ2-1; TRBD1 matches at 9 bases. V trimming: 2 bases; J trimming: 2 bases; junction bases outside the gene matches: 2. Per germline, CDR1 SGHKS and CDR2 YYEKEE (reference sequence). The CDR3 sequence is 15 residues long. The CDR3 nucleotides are TGTGCCAGCAGCTTCGACAGGGGGGCCTACAATGAGCAGTTCTTC. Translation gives CASSFDRGAYNEQFF.

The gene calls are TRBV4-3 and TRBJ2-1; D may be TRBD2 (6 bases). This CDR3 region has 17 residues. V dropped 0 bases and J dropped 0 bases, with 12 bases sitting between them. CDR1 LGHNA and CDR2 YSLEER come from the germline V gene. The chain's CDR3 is CASSQDRRGSSYNEQFF. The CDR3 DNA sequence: TGCGCCAGCAGCCAAGATAGACGGGGGAGCTCCTACAATGAGCAGTTCTTC.

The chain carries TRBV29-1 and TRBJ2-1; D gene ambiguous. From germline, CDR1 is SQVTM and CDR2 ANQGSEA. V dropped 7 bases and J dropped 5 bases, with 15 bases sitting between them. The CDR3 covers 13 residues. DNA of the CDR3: TGCAGCGCCGCTAAATCTATGGACAATGAGCAGTTCTTC. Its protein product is CSAAKSMDNEQFF.

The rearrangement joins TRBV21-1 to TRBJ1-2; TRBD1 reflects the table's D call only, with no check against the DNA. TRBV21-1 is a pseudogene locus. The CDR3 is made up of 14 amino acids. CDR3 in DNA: TGTGCCAGCAGCAAAGGAACAGGGAGAGATGGCTACACCTTC. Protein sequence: CASSKGTGRDGYTF.

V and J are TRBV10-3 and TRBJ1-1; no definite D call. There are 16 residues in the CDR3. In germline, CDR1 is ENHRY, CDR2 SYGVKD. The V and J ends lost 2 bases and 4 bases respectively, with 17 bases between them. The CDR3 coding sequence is TGTGCCATCAGTGAGGAGGGAATACTTAGTGGCACTGAAGCTTTCTTT. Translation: CAISEEGILSGTEAFF.

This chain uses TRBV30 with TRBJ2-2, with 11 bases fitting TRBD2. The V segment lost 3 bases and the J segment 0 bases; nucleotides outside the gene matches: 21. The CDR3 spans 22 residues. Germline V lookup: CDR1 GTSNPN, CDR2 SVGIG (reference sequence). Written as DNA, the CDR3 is TGTGCCTGGAGCGACCTTGTGGGGGGACTAGCGGTTTACAAGGCGAACACCGGGGAGCTGTTTTTT. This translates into CAWSDLVGGLAVYKANTGELFF.

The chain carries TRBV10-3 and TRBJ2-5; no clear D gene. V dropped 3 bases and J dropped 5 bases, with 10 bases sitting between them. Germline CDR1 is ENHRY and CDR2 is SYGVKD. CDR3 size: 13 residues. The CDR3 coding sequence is TGTGCCATCAGTGAACACCTGCAGGAGACCCAGTACTTC. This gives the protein CAISEHLQETQYF.

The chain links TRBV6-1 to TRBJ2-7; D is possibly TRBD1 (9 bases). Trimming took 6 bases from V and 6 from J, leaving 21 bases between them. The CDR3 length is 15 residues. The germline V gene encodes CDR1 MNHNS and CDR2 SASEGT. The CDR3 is CASSPGGDRVSEQYV. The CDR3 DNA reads TGTGCCAGCAGCCCGGGGGGGGACAGGGTAAGCGAGCAGTACGTC.

The CDR3 spells CATSPSRRSGNTIYF. For the CDR3, the DNA is TGTGCCACCTCTCCAAGCAGGCGCTCTGGAAACACCATATATTTT. V gene TRBV19 combines with J gene TRBJ1-3; D gene unclear. There are 15 residues in the CDR3. V dropped 10 bases and J dropped 0 bases, with 16 bases sitting between them. Germline CDR1 is LNHDA and CDR2 is SQIVND (reference sequence).

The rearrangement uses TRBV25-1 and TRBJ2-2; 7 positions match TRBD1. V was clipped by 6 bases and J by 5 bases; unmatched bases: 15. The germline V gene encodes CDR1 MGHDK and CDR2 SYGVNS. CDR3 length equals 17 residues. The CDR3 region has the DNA TGTGCCAGCAGCCAGAAAGGGGGCGCGGTGGAGACCGGGGAGCTGTTTTTT. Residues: CASSQKGGAVETGELFF.

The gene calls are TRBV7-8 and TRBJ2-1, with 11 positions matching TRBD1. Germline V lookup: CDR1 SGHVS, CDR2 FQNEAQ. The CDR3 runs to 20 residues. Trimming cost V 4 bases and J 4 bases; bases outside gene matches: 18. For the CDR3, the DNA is TGTGCCAGCAGCTCCCTCGGGGGGACAGGGGGTTTTCTTGCTTACAATGAGCAGTTCTTC. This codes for CASSSLGGTGGFLAYNEQFF.